This T cell receptor beta chain was observed in a study of blood T cell repertoires in COVID-19. Trimming took 5 bases from V and 2 from J; bases not matched to a gene: 3. There are 14 residues in the CDR3. The germline CDR1 and CDR2 sequences are SEHNR and FQNEAQ (reference sequence). This clone was found a few times. Per the original methods: Counts of nucleated cells, estimated from reference gene primer amplification, were obtained. The table came from immunoSEQ multiplex PCR; TCRdb's copy has only in-frame clones and leaves some out. V and J calls and clone size come straight from that table; D and trimming were deduced from the DNA. The profile shows over 90,000 clones, around 90% of them singletons.

The sequence came from a woman between 65 and 79 years old with acute or convalescent COVID-19. The specimen was peripheral blood. The chain employs TRBV7-9 and TRBJ1-2; 9 bases map to TRBD1. The chain's CDR3 is CASSQGQGNYGYTF. Here the CDR3 DNA reads TGTGCCAGCAGCCAAGGACAGGGGAACTATGGCTACACCTTC.